The source of this T cell receptor (beta chain) is a study of blood T cell repertoires in COVID-19. About the research overall: Samples taken during acute and convalescent COVID-19 were collected in the United States, Italy and Spain. T cells, B-cell-depleted T cells, or PBMCs provided the cDNA or gDNA that served as material.

The CDR3 has 16 amino acids. Germline CDR1 SGHDN, CDR2 FVKESK. The ends lost 1 base at V and 6 bases at J; junction bases unmatched: 8. TCRdb's copy holds only in-frame clones and misses some; the assay was immunoSEQ multiplex PCR. The table includes approximately 430,000 clones, roughly 85% detected once. This sequence was found in a woman under 40 with active or convalescent COVID-19. This chain connects TRBV14 to TRBJ1-2, with 10 nucleotides matching TRBD1. What was sequenced was peripheral blood. CDR3 in amino acids: CASSQALRQGANGYTF. The CDR3 nucleotides are TGTGCCAGCAGCCAAGCCCTACGACAGGGGGCGAATGGCTACACCTTC.